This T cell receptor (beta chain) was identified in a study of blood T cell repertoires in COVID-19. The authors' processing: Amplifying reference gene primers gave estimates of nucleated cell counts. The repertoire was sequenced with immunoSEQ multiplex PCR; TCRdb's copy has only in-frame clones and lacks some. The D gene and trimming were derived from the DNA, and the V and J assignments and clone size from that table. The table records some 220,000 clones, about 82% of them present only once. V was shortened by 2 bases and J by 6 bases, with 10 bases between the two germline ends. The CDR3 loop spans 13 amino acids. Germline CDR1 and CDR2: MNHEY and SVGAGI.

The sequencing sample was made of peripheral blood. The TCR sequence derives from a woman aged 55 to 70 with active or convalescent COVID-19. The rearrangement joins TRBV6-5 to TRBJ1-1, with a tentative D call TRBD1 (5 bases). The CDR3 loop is CASSYSRAAEAFF. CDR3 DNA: TGTGCCAGCAGTTACAGCAGGGCCGCTGAAGCTTTCTTT.